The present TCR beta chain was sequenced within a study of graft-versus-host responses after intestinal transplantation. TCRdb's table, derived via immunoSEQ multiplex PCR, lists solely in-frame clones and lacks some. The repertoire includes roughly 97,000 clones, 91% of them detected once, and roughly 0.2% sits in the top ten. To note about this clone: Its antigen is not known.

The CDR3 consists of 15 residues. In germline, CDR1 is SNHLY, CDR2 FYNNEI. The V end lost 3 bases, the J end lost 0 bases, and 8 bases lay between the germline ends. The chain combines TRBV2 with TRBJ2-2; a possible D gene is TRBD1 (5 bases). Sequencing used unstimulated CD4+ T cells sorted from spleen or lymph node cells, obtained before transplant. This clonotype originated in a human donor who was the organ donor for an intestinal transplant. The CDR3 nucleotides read TGTGCCAGCAGTGACAGGGTTTCGAACACCGGGGAGCTGTTTTTT. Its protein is CASSDRVSNTGELFF.